What follows describes a single T cell receptor (beta chain). Antigen: not known. The V segment lost 0 bases and the J segment 4 bases; nucleotides outside the gene matches: 2. The CDR3 has 14 residues. Germline CDR1 is LGHDT and CDR2 is YNNKEL (reference sequence). These data are taken from a study of T cell responses to AZD1222 COVID-19 vaccine. Study information: Pooling was applied to second doses at about 4 or about 12 weeks.

Method: immunoSEQ multiplex PCR; TCRdb's copy keeps in-frame clones and lacks some. This table has 100,000 to 120,000 clones, around 93% appearing once. Study observations and caveats: In a largely white British group with more females than males, clonal diversity was possibly underestimated. Regions left unmutated in variants are reportedly the target of nearly half of spike-specific TCRs. Distributed over spike, vaccine-associated CD4 TCRs predominated at 160-218 and 743-854.

This TCR was recovered from an adult in good health. Specimen: peripheral blood, collected on day 0 of AZD1222 vaccination. V is TRBV3-1 (or the pseudogene TRBV3-2) and J is TRBJ2-5; TRBD2 agrees at 7 bases. The CDR3 sequence: CASSQDWTRETQYF. CDR3 nucleotide sequence: TGTGCCAGCAGCCAAGATTGGACTAGAGAGACCCAGTACTTC.